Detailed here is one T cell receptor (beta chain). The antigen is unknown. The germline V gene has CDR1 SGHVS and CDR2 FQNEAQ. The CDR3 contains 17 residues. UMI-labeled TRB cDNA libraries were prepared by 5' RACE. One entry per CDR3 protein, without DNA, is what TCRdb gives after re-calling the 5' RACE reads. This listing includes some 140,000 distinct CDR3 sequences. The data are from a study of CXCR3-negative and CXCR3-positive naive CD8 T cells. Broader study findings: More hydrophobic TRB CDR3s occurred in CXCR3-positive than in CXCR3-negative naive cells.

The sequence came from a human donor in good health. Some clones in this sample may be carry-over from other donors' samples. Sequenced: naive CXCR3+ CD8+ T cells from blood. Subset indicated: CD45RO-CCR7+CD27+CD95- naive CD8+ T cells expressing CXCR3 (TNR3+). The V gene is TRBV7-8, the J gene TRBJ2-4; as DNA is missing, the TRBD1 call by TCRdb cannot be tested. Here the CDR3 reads CASSSEQGDLPKNIQYF.